The T cell receptor (beta chain) under discussion was sequenced for a study of shared clonotypes between healthy human individuals. Some clones are missing from TCRdb's copy, which holds only in-frame ones; the method was immunoSEQ multiplex PCR. The table lists some 2,100,000 clones, approximately 94% of them singletons, with around 0.13% in the top ten. The CDR3 loop spans 14 amino acids. Trimming took off 1 base at V and 0 bases at J, with 5 bases between the two ends. Germline V gene data show CDR1 as LGHNA and CDR2 as YSLEER. The source material was naive CD4+ T cells sorted from blood. The subset is: CD45RA+ positively selected. J is TRBJ2-3 and V is TRBV4-3, with unresolved D. The TCR sequence derives from a man younger than 30 in good health. The chain's CDR3 is CASSQVHSTDTQYF. The CDR3 DNA is TGCGCCAGCAGCCAAGTTCACAGCACAGATACGCAGTATTTT.